The clone carrying this T cell receptor (beta chain) appeared once. The data originate from a study of blood T cell repertoires in COVID-19. Overall study: From T cells, B-cell-depleted T cells, or PBMCs came the material, which was cDNA or gDNA.

Original methodology: The assay estimated nucleated cells by amplifying reference gene primers. Assay used: immunoSEQ multiplex PCR; TCRdb lists only in-frame clones, some missing. Clone size and the V and J calls come from that table; the DNA yielded D and trimming. The sample contains tens of thousands of clones, around 82% of which appear only once. V dropped 0 bases and J dropped 10; count of bases not matched to a gene: 6. The length of the CDR3 is 13 residues. From germline, CDR1 is MNHEY and CDR2 SVGAGI. The clonotype comes from a woman of 80 years or more with active or convalescent COVID-19. Sequences were obtained from peripheral blood. The rearrangement links TRBV6-5 to TRBJ2-7, with TRBD1 matching 7 bases. The CDR3 loop reads CASSYSRDSRQYF. The CDR3 DNA follows: TGTGCCAGCAGTTACTCCCGGGACAGTCGTCAGTACTTC.